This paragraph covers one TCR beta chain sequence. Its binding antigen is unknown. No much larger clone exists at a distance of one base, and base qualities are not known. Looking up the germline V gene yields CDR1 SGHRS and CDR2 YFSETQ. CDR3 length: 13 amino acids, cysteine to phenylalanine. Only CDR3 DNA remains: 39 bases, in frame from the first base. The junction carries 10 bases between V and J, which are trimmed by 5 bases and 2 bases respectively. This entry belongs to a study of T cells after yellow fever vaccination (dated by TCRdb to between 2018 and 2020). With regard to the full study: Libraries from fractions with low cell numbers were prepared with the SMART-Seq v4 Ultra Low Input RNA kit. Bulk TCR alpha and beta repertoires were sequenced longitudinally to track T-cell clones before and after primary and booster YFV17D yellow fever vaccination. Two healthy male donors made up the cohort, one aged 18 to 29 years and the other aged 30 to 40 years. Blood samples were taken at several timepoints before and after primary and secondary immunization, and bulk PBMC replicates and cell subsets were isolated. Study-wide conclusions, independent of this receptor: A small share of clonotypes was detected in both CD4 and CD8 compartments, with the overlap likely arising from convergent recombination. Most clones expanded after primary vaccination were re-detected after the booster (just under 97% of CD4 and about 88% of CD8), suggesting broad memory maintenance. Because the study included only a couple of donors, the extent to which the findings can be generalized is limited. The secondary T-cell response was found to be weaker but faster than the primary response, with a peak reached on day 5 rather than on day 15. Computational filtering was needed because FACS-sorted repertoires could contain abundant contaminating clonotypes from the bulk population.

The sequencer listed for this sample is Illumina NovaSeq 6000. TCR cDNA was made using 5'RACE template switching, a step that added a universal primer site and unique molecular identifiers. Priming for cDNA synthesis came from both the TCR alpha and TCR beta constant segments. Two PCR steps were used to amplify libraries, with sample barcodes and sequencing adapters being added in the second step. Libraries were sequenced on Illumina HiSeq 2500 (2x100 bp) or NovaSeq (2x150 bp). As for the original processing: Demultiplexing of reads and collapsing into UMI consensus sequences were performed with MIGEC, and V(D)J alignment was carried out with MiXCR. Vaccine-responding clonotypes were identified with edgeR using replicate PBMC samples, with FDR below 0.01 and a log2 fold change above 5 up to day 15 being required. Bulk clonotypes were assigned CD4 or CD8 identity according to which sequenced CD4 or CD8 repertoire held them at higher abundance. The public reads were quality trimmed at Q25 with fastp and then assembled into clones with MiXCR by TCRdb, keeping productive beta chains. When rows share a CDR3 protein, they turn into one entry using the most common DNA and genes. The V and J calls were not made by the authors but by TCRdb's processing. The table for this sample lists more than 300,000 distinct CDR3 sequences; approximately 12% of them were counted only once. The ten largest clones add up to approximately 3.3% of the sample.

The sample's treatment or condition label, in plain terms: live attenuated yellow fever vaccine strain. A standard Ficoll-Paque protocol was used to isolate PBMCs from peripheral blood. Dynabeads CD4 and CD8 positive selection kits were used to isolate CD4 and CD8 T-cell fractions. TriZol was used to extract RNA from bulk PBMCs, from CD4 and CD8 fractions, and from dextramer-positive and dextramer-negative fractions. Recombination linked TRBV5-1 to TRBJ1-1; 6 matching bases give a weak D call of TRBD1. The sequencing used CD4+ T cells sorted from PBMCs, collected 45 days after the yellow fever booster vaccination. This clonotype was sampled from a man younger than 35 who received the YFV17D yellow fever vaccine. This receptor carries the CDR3 CASRSGANTEAFF. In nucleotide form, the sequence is TGCGCCAGCAGATCAGGGGCTAACACTGAAGCTTTCTTT.